The 17 T cell receptor beta chains below come from one sample, sequenced in a study of radiation and T cells in renal cell carcinoma. The time point: blood 2 weeks post-SBRT. Treatment given: 15 Gy SBRT to primary tumor, nephrectomy 4 weeks later. Repertoires were generated with immunoSEQ multiplex PCR, while TCRdb's copy carries only in-frame clones and drops some. The sample has about 120,000 clones; around 81% are singletons. Sequencing was performed on blood, taken from a patient whose treatment included radiotherapy and nephrectomy. The receptors derive from a man aged 45 to 65 with renal cell carcinoma.

V usage is TRBV5-4 and J usage is TRBJ2-7; tentative D call: TRBD1 (5 bases). Germline V lookup: CDR1 SGHNT, CDR2 YYREEE (reference sequence). Trimming shortened V by 3 bases and J by 3 bases, and 10 bases separated the two germline ends. The CDR3 contains 13 residues. The CDR3 nucleotides read TGTGCCAGCAGCTCGAAGACAGTCTACGAGCAGTACTTC. Translating gives CASSSKTVYEQYF. Full variable domain (rest looked up from reference TRBV5-4 and TRBJ2-7): ETGVTQSPTHLIKTRGQQVTLRCSSQSGHNTVSWYQQALGQGPQFIFQYYREEENGRGNFPPRFSGLQFPNYSSELNVNALELDDSALYLCASSSKTVYEQYFGPGTRLTVT.

In this sample, this clone turned up once. This chain uses TRBV4-1 with TRBJ2-5, with D perhaps TRBD2 (6 bases). Per germline, CDR1 MGHRA and CDR2 YSYEKL. V gave up 2 bases and J gave up 5 bases, with 15 bases separating them. CDR3 length: 15 residues. In DNA form, the CDR3 reads TGCGCCAGCAGCCAACAGATCACTAGCTCTGAGACCCAGTACTTC. Translation: CASSQQITSSETQYF.

Written as DNA, the CDR3 is TGTGCCAGCAGCGTAGGGACAGAGGAGACCCAGTACTTC. This codes for CASSVGTEETQYF. The J gene is TRBJ2-5, the V gene TRBV9, with TRBD1 as a possible D gene (6 bases). CDR1 is SGDLS and CDR2 is YYNGEE in the germline V gene. The germline V and J ends were trimmed by 0 bases and 5 bases, with 8 bases remaining between them. The CDR3 is 13 amino acids. Complete variable domain (other parts from reference TRBV9 and TRBJ2-5): DSGVTQTPKHLITATGQRVTLRCSPRSGDLSVYWYQQSLDQGLQFLIQYYNGEERAKGNILERFSAQQFPDLHSELNLSSLELGDSALYFCASSVGTEETQYFGPGTRLLVL.

The chain carries TRBV7-8 and TRBJ1-5, with D unclear. The germline V and J ends were trimmed by 6 bases and 5 bases, with 8 bases remaining between them. This CDR3 comprises 12 residues. The germline V gene has CDR1 SGHVS and CDR2 FQNEAQ. The CDR3 region is CASSFGDQPQHF. For the CDR3, the DNA is TGTGCCAGCAGTTTCGGGGATCAGCCCCAGCATTTT. Drawing the rest from reference TRBV7-8 and TRBJ1-5, the complete variable domain is GAGVSQSPRYKVAKRGQDVALRCDPISGHVSLFWYQQALGQGPEFLTYFQNEAQLDKSGLPSDRFFAERPEGSVSTLKIQRTQQEDSAVYLCASSFGDQPQHFGDGTRLSIL.

The chain employs TRBV5-1 and TRBJ1-3; TRBD1 agrees at 7 bases. Germline CDR1 SGHRS, CDR2 YFSETQ. The CDR3 runs 14 residues. Losses at the gene ends were 1 base for V and 4 bases for J; bases not matched to a gene: 2. The CDR3 is CASSLTGAGNTIYF. The CDR3 nucleotides read TGCGCCAGCAGCTTGACAGGGGCCGGAAACACCATATATTTT.

This chain links TRBV9 with TRBJ1-4; TRBD1 is a possible D gene (6 bases). The V end lost 3 bases, the J end lost 5 bases, and 14 bases lay between the germline ends. Germline V lookup: CDR1 SGDLS, CDR2 YYNGEE. This CDR3 spans 15 amino acids. CDR3 sequence: CASSEGGSINEKLFF. The CDR3 region has the DNA TGTGCCAGCAGCGAAGGGGGGAGCATAAATGAAAAACTGTTTTTT.

This rearrangement joins TRBV6-1 to TRBJ1-4; no reliable D call. V was shortened by 5 bases and J by 8 bases, with 15 bases between the two germline ends. CDR1 and CDR2 (germline): MNHNS, SASEGT. This CDR3 has 14 residues. The CDR3 DNA follows: TGTGCCAGCAGTCATCAGCCATTTCCCGAAAAACTGTTTTTT. It translates to CASSHQPFPEKLFF.

The J gene is TRBJ1-6, the V gene TRBV2; 7 positions match TRBD1. The length of the CDR3 is 15 residues. The V and J ends lost 0 bases and 11 bases, in that order; junction bases with no gene match: 7. The germline V gene has CDR1 SNHLY and CDR2 FYNNEI. The CDR3 loop is CASSEAPRTGTPLHF. The DNA of the CDR3 is TGTGCCAGCAGTGAAGCCCCAAGGACAGGAACACCCCTCCACTTT.

The chain links TRBV11-3 to TRBJ1-2, with D tentatively TRBD1 (6 bases). The CDR3 runs 15 residues. With 7 bases removed from V and 3 bases from J, the gap between germline ends came to 18 bases. Germline V gene data show CDR1 as SGHNT and CDR2 as YENEEA. As DNA, the CDR3 is TGTGCCAGCAATGGGCAGGGGAGGAGAGACTATGGCTACACCTTC. Encoded protein: CASNGQGRRDYGYTF.

The chain employs TRBV7-9 and TRBJ2-7; 7 bases are shared with TRBD2. Germline V gives CDR1 SEHNR, CDR2 FQNEAQ (reference sequence). The CDR3 is 15 residues long. V was clipped by 1 base and J by 3 bases; unmatched bases: 6. CDR3 protein: CASSLGGGSLYEQYF. The DNA for the CDR3 is TGTGCCAGCAGCTTAGGGGGAGGGTCCCTCTACGAGCAGTACTTC.

This chain joins TRBV19 and TRBJ1-1; 7 bases fit TRBD1. This CDR3 region has 15 residues. V gave up 5 bases and J gave up 1 base; unmatched junction bases: 7. Per germline, CDR1 LNHDA and CDR2 SQIVND (reference sequence). The CDR3 DNA reads as TGTGCCAGTAGTCCTGCCCGGGACAGGAACACTGAAGCTTTCTTT. Amino acid sequence: CASSPARDRNTEAFF.

This clone appeared once. The V gene is TRBV21-1, the J gene TRBJ1-2. TRBV21-1 is a pseudogene segment. CDR3 length equals 10 residues. DNA for the CDR3: TGTGCCAGCAGCACAGAGGGCTACACCTTC. Amino acids: CASSTEGYTF.

This chain links TRBV2 with TRBJ1-5; maybe TRBD1 (6 bases). Trimming took off 3 bases at V and 6 bases at J, with 15 bases between the two ends. This CDR3 comprises 15 residues. Germline V gene sequence: CDR1 SNHLY, CDR2 FYNNEI. The CDR3 bases are TGTGCCAGCAGTGAGGGCAGGGGAGGAAGTCAGCCCCAGCATTTT. The encoded protein is CASSEGRGGSQPQHF.

This chain connects TRBV5-1 to TRBJ1-3; D ambiguous. The germline gives CDR1 SGHRS, CDR2 YFSETQ. The CDR3 runs 13 residues. V gave up 0 bases and J gave up 4 bases, with 5 bases separating them. CDR3 sequence reads: CASSLAGGNTIYF. The CDR3 DNA sequence: TGCGCCAGCAGCTTGGCTGGCGGAAACACCATATATTTT.

The chain is built from TRBV29-1 and TRBJ2-1, with no clear D. Between the trimmed V and J ends, which lost 5 bases and 3 bases, there was a span of 8 bases. CDR1 is SQVTM and CDR2 is ANQGSEA in the germline V gene. The CDR3 has 12 residues. Here the CDR3 DNA reads TGCAGCGTTTTTCTATACTACAATGAGCAGTTCTTC. Amino acids: CSVFLYYNEQFF.

The gene calls are TRBV18 and TRBJ2-3; 12 positions agree with TRBD2. The germline V gene encodes CDR1 KGHSH and CDR2 LQKENI. Trimming removed 5 bases from V and 0 bases from J; junction bases left unmatched: 6. This CDR3 region has 17 residues. CDR3 region: CASSVDGTSGSTDTQYF. In DNA, the CDR3 is TGTGCCAGCTCAGTAGACGGGACTAGCGGGAGCACAGATACGCAGTATTTT.

With respect to this clone: At one end the junction does not follow the germline gene, possibly because of a read error. The rearrangement uses TRBV7-2 and TRBJ2-2; D perhaps matches TRBD1 (6 bases). The CDR3 loop spans 14 amino acids. Germline V gives CDR1 SGHTA, CDR2 FQGNSA. The CDR3 bases are TGTGCCAGCAGCTTAACAGGGCGCACCGGGGAGCTGTTCTTT. Translated: CASSLTGRTGELFF.